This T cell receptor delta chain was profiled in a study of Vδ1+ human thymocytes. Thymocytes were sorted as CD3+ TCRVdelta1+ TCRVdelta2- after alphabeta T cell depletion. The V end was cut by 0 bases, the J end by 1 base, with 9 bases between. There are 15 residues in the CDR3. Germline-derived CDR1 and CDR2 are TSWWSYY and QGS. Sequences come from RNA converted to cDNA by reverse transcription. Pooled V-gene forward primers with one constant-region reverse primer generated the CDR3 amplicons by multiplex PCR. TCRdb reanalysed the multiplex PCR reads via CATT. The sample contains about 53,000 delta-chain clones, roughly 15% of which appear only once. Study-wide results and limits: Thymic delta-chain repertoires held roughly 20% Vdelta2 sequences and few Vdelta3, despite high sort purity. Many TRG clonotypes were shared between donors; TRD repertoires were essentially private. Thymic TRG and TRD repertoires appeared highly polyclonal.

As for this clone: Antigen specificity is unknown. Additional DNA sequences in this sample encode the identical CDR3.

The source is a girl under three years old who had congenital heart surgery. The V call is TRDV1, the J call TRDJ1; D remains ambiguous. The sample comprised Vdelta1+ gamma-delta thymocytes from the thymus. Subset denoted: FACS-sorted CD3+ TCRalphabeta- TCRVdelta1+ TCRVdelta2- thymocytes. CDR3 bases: TGTGCTCTTGGGGAACTGGTCCGATGCACCGATAAACTCATCTTT. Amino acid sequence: CALGELVRCTDKLIF.